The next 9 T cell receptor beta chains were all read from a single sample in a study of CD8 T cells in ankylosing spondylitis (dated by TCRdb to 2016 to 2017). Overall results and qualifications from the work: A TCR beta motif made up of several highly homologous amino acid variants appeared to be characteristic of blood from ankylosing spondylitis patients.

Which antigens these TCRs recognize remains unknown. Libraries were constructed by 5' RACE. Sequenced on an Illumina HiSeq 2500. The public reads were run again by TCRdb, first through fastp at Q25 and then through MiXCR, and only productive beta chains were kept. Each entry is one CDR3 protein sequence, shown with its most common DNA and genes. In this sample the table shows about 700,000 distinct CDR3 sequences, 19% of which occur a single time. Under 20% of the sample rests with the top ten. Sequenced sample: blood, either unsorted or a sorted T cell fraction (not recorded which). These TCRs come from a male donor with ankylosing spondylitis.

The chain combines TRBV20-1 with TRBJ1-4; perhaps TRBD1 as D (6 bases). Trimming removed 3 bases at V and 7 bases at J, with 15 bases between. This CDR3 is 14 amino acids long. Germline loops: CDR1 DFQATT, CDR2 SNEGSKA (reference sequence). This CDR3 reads CSASQPGALEKLFF. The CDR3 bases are TGCAGTGCTAGCCAACCGGGGGCACTTGAAAAACTGTTTTTT.

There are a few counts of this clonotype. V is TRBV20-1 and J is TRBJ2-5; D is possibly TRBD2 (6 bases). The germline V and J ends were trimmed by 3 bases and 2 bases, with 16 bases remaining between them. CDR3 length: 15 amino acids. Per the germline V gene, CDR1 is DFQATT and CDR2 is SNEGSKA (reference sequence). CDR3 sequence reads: CSARKWAGLQETQYF. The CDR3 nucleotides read TGCAGTGCTAGGAAGTGGGCGGGGCTGCAAGAGACCCAGTACTTC.

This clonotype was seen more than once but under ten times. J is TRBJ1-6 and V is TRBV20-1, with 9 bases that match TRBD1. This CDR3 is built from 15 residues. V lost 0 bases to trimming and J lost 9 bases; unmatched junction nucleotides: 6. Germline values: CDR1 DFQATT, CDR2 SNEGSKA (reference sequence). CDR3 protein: CSAREKGQGASPLHF. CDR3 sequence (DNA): TGCAGTGCTAGAGAGAAGGGACAGGGCGCTTCACCCCTCCACTTT.

DNA of the CDR3: TGCGCCAGCAGTGCACCGGGACACAGCACAGATACGCAGTATTTT. It encodes CASSAPGHSTDTQYF. V usage is TRBV10-1 and J usage is TRBJ2-3, with D perhaps TRBD1 (6 bases). The CDR3 is 15 amino acids. V was clipped by 4 bases and J by 0 bases, with 11 bases between them. In germline, CDR1 is WNHNN, CDR2 SYGVQD (reference sequence).

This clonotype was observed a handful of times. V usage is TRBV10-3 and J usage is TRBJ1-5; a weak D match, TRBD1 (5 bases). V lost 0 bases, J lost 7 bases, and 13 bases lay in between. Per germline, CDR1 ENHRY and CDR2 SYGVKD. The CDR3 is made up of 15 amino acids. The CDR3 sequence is CAISESMQGRQPQHF. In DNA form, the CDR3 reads TGTGCCATCAGTGAGTCGATGCAGGGACGGCAGCCCCAGCATTTT.

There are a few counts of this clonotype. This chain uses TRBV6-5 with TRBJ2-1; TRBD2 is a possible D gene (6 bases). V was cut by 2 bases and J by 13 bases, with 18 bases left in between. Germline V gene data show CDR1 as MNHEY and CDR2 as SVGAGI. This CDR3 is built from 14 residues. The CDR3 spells CASSYDRDSRTQFF. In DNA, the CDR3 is TGTGCCAGCAGTTACGACCGGGACTCGAGGACCCAGTTCTTC.

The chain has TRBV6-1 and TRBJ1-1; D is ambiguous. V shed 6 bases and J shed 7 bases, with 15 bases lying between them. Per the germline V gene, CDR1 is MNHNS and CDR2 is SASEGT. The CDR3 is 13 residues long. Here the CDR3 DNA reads TGTGCCAGCAGGGGGTTTGGGGATATTGAAGCTTTCTTT. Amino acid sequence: CASRGFGDIEAFF.

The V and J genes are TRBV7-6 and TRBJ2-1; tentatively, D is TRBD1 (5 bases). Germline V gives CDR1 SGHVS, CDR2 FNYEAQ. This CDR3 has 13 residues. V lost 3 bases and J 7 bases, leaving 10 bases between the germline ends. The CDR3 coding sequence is TGTGCCAGCAGCTTTTCAGGGTCAAATGAGCAGTTCTTC. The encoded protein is CASSFSGSNEQFF.

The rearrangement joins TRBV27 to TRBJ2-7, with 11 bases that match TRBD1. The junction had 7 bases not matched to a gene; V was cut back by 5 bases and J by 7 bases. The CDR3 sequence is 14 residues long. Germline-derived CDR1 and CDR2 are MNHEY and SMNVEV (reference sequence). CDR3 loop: CASSPWDRGEEQYF. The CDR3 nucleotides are TGTGCCAGCAGTCCGTGGGACAGGGGGGAAGAGCAGTACTTC.